The 29 T cell receptor beta chains below come from one sample, sequenced in a study of T-cell reconstitution after alpha-beta-depleted transplantation in children. For TCRbeta, the library was prepared with unique molecular identifiers. Each CDR3 protein is one row after TCRdb ran MiXCR on the PCR reads. The data show 230,000 or so distinct CDR3 sequences, approximately 12% seen once. The input for sequencing was PBMCs from the stem cell graft donor, taken from the stem cell graft. The origin of the receptors is a human donor who donated a stem cell graft to a child with acute lymphoblastic leukemia.

V gene TRBV21-1 combines with J gene TRBJ1-1. TRBV21-1 is a known pseudogene. The CDR3 loop spans 14 amino acids. The CDR3 DNA reads TGTGCCAGCAGCTGGGGATCTTTGAACACTGAAGCTTTCTTT. Translating gives CASSWGSLNTEAFF.

This clonotype has a count of ten or more. V and J are TRBV20-1 and TRBJ2-7; unclear D gene. Trimming took 5 bases from V and 5 from J, leaving 13 bases between them. This CDR3 is built from 12 residues. Germline loops: CDR1 DFQATT, CDR2 SNEGSKA (reference sequence). Written as DNA, the CDR3 is TGCAGTGCTGGTCCCTGGGAAAACGAGCAGTACTTC. It encodes CSAGPWENEQYF.

This clonotype was observed many times. V usage is TRBV7-9 and J usage is TRBJ2-7; 9 bases line up with TRBD2. Germline loops: CDR1 SEHNR, CDR2 FQNEAQ (reference sequence). The CDR3 has 15 amino acids. J was trimmed by 7 bases and V by 5 bases; bases with no gene match: 12. In nucleotides, the CDR3 is TGTGCCAGCAGCCCACCCGGGACTAGCCCTCGTGAGCAGTACTTC. As protein: CASSPPGTSPREQYF.

The chain joins TRBV5-1 to TRBJ2-7; D is uncertain. Trimming left V 1 base short and J 3 bases short, with 8 bases between. The V gene's germline CDR1 is SGHRS and CDR2 YFSETQ. The CDR3 consists of 13 residues. CDR3 sequence (DNA): TGCGCCAGCAGCTTGTACACAGACTACGAGCAGTACTTC. Residues: CASSLYTDYEQYF.

This clonotype was seen at least ten times. The chain has TRBV20-1 and TRBJ1-1; D not certain. From germline, CDR1 is DFQATT and CDR2 SNEGSKA (reference sequence). The CDR3 loop spans 15 amino acids. V dropped 3 bases and J dropped 3 bases, with 17 bases sitting between them. The CDR3 nucleotides read TGCAGTGCTAGGGCCACAACGGGGAGGTACACTGAAGCTTTCTTT. It yields the protein CSARATTGRYTEAFF.

Concerning this clonotype itself: A much larger clone lies a single base off, so this may be a read error. This is likely a read error, given that the CDR3 carries no conserved phenylalanine or tryptophan at its end. The V gene is TRBV14, the J gene TRBJ2-5; D could derive from TRBD1 or TRBD2 (5 bases each). The ends were cut back, 6 bases at V and 5 bases at J, with 13 bases in the middle. The CDR3 runs to 13 residues. Germline V CDR1 and CDR2: SGHDN, FVKESK. The CDR3 nucleotides are TGTGCCAGCAGGGGGACGGTGGTGGAGACCCAGTACCTC. The encoded protein is CASRGTVVETQYL.

This clonotype was observed many times. The chain is built from TRBV7-8 and TRBJ2-5; 10 bases are shared with TRBD2. The J segment lost 2 bases and the V segment lost 0 bases, leaving 6 bases of the junction unmatched. The germline V gene encodes CDR1 SGHVS and CDR2 FQNEAQ. This CDR3 comprises 17 residues. CDR3 residues: CASSLAEQLAGQETQYF. The CDR3 DNA reads TGTGCCAGCAGCTTAGCGGAGCAACTAGCGGGGCAAGAGACCCAGTACTTC. The full variable domain, in which reference TRBV7-8 and TRBJ2-5 provide the parts outside the CDR3, is GAGVSQSPRYKVAKRGQDVALRCDPISGHVSLFWYQQALGQGPEFLTYFQNEAQLDKSGLPSDRFFAERPEGSVSTLKIQRTQQEDSAVYLCASSLAEQLAGQETQYFGPGTRLLVL.

This clonotype was seen ten or more times. This chain connects TRBV20-1 to TRBJ1-2; a weak D match, TRBD1 (5 bases). This CDR3 is built from 15 residues. Trimming pared 6 bases from V and 8 bases from J, leaving 25 bases between. CDR1 DFQATT and CDR2 SNEGSKA come from the germline V gene (reference sequence). The CDR3, as DNA: TGCAGTGCCGGAACAACGATCGGGGGAGGAGGGGGCTACACCTTC. It is translated as CSAGTTIGGGGGYTF.

This clonotype has ten or more counts. At one boundary the junction diverges from the germline segment, which might be a read error. V and J are TRBV18 and TRBJ1-1, with D possibly being TRBD1 (6 bases). The germline V gene encodes CDR1 KGHSH and CDR2 LQKENI. The CDR3 has 15 residues. CDR3 DNA sequence: TGTGCCAGCTCACCAGGGGACAAAAGGAACGCTGAAGCTTTCTTT. Encoded protein: CASSPGDKRNAEAFF.

This clonotype was counted ten times or more. The genes are TRBV20-1 and TRBJ1-4, with D uncertain. This CDR3 contains 10 residues. Germline lookup yields CDR1 DFQATT and CDR2 SNEGSKA (reference sequence). Trimming took 3 bases from V and 8 from J, leaving 4 bases between them. For the CDR3, the DNA is TGCAGTGCTAGTGGGGAAAAACTGTTTTTT. Translated, it gives CSASGEKLFF.

There are a few counts of this clonotype. V and J are TRBV28 and TRBJ2-7; D perhaps matches TRBD1 (5 bases). CDR1 is MDHEN, CDR2 SYDVKM, per germline. The germline V and J ends were trimmed by 6 bases and 6 bases, with 18 bases remaining between them. This CDR3 contains 14 residues. The CDR3 nucleotides are TGTGCCAGCAGAGCGAGGATCCAGGGAAGCGAGCAGTACTTC. It yields the protein CASRARIQGSEQYF.

This chain joins TRBV4-1 and TRBJ2-7; 10 bases line up with TRBD1. Germline V gene lookup returns CDR1 MGHRA and CDR2 YSYEKL. The V gene end was trimmed by 0 bases and the J gene end by 7 bases; junction bases not matched to a gene: 9. The length of the CDR3 is 16 residues. CDR3 region: CASSQDLRQGAREQYF. CDR3 nucleotide sequence: TGCGCCAGCAGCCAAGATCTGAGACAGGGGGCGAGAGAGCAGTACTTC.

Turning to this clonotype: This may be a read error: a much more frequent sequence differs by one nucleotide. Since no conserved phenylalanine or tryptophan closes the CDR3, a read error is the likely cause. This chain uses TRBV28 with TRBJ1-6; D is uncertain. Looked up from germline, CDR1 is MDHEN and CDR2 is SYDVKM. V was cut by 5 bases and J by 7 bases, with 6 bases left in between. The CDR3 is 12 residues long. The CDR3 protein is CASSIANSPLHL. In DNA, the CDR3 is TGTGCCAGCAGTATCGCGAATTCACCCCTCCACTTA.

This clonotype was observed at least ten times. The chain couples TRBV3-1 to TRBJ2-7; the D call may be TRBD1 or TRBD2 (5 bases each). V lost 5 bases to trimming and J lost 0 bases, with 11 bases between them. Germline-derived CDR1 and CDR2 are LGHDT and YNNKEL (reference sequence). This CDR3 region has 14 residues. The CDR3 DNA reads TGTGCCAGCAGCGAGGGACCGGTCTCCTACGAGCAGTACTTC. This codes for CASSEGPVSYEQYF.

This clonotype was observed many times. The chain recombines TRBV6-2 or TRBV6-3 with TRBJ1-4, with 7 bases matching TRBD1. Germline-derived CDR1 and CDR2 are MNHEY and SVGEGT. After removal of 4 bases from V and 4 bases from J, the junction contained 15 bases not matched to a gene. This CDR3 has 18 residues. DNA for the CDR3: TGTGCCAGCAGTTCCGGGACAGCACCTTTTCTCGGTAATGAAAAACTGTTTTTT. Encoded protein: CASSSGTAPFLGNEKLFF.

The chain employs TRBV20-1 and TRBJ2-1; D perhaps matches TRBD2 (5 bases). The length of the CDR3 is 12 residues. Trimming cost V 4 bases and J 12 bases, with 16 bases left between them. CDR1 is DFQATT and CDR2 is SNEGSKA in the germline V gene (reference sequence). This CDR3 reads CSANQRSQRQFF. The CDR3 bases are TGCAGTGCTAATCAGCGGTCTCAACGGCAGTTCTTC.

The V and J genes are TRBV12-5 and TRBJ2-7; TRBD1 might be the D (5 bases). The CDR3 runs 14 residues. The V gene lost 0 bases and the J gene lost 6 bases, with 12 bases spanning the gap. CDR1 and CDR2 from the germline V gene are LGHNT and FRNRAP. This CDR3 reads CASGLVRQYLEQYF. The CDR3 DNA follows: TGTGCTAGTGGTTTGGTAAGACAGTACCTCGAGCAGTACTTC. The whole variable domain, remainder taken from reference TRBV12-5 and TRBJ2-7, is DARVTQTPRHKVTEMGQEVTMRCQPILGHNTVFWYRQTMMQGLELLAYFRNRAPLDDSGMPKDRFSAEMPDATLATLKIQPSEPRDSAVYFCASGLVRQYLEQYFGPGTRLTVT.

Regarding this clonotype: This could be a read error, since a much larger clone is one nucleotide away. The genes are TRBV29-1 and TRBJ2-7, with D perhaps matching TRBD1 (6 bases). Trimming stripped 4 bases from V and 6 bases from J, with 13 bases between. The germline gives CDR1 SQVTM, CDR2 ANQGSEA. This CDR3 region has 12 residues. The CDR3 DNA follows: TGCAGCGTTGTAGTCAGGGGCTGCGAGCAGTACTTC. It encodes CSVVVRGCEQYF.

This clonotype was picked up many times. The chain couples TRBV5-1 to TRBJ2-5; possible D gene TRBD1, 6 bases. Between the trimmed V and J ends, which lost 3 bases and 4 bases, there was a span of 16 bases. The CDR3 totals 15 residues. CDR1 SGHRS and CDR2 YFSETQ come from the germline V gene. CDR3 nucleotide sequence: TGCGCCAGCAGCTATACCGGGACAACGTCAGAGACCCAGTACTTC. Its protein is CASSYTGTTSETQYF.

There are many counts of this clonotype. This sequence joins TRBV20-1 and TRBJ2-7, with a possible D match to TRBD1 (6 bases). Germline V gives CDR1 DFQATT, CDR2 SNEGSKA (reference sequence). The CDR3 totals 13 residues. V lost 5 bases and J 2 bases, leaving 13 bases between the germline ends. Here the CDR3 reads CSALDRRTYEQYF. CDR3 nucleotide sequence: TGCAGTGCTTTAGACAGGCGAACCTACGAGCAGTACTTC.

This clonotype was observed at least ten times. The chain carries TRBV11-2 and TRBJ2-4, with 7 bases aligning to TRBD2. Per the germline V gene, CDR1 is SGHAT and CDR2 is FQNNGV. The CDR3 is made up of 16 amino acids. J gave up 0 bases and V 1 base, and 3 bases lay outside the gene matches. CDR3 region: CASSLASGLAKNIQYF. The CDR3 nucleotides read TGTGCCAGCAGCTTAGCTAGCGGTTTAGCCAAAAACATTCAGTACTTC.

The chain uses TRBV6-1 and TRBJ2-7; no firm D call. This CDR3 contains 15 residues. In germline, CDR1 is MNHNS, CDR2 SASEGT. V lost 2 bases to trimming and J lost 3 bases, with 14 bases between them. CDR3 sequence: CASSEPPASDYEQYF. CDR3 DNA sequence: TGTGCCAGCAGTGAACCCCCGGCCTCGGACTACGAGCAGTACTTC.

This clonotype was recorded a few times. The chain links TRBV14 to TRBJ2-4; perhaps D is TRBD1 or TRBD2 (6 bases each). Trimming cost V 4 bases and J 0 bases, with 19 bases left between them. The CDR3 runs 18 residues. Germline lookup yields CDR1 SGHDN and CDR2 FVKESK. Written as DNA, the CDR3 is TGTGCCAGCAGCCTGGGGAGGACAGCCCAGCTAGCCAAAAACATTCAGTACTTC. It yields the protein CASSLGRTAQLAKNIQYF. Combining the CDR3 with reference TRBV14 and TRBJ2-4 gives the whole variable domain EAGVTQFPSHSVIEKGQTVTLRCDPISGHDNLYWYRRVMGKEIKFLLHFVKESKQDESGMPNNRFLAERTGGTYSTLKVQPAELEDSGVYFCASSLGRTAQLAKNIQYFGAGTRLSVL.

This clonotype was counted at least ten times. The V call is TRBV5-5, the J call TRBJ1-5; a possible D gene is TRBD1 (6 bases). Trimming took 4 bases from V and 1 from J, leaving 12 bases between them. This CDR3 spans 15 amino acids. Germline V lookup: CDR1 SGHKS, CDR2 YYEKEE (reference sequence). The CDR3 DNA is TGTGCCAGCAGCCCAGCGGGACAAAGCAATCAGCCCCAGCATTTT. It translates to CASSPAGQSNQPQHF.

This clonotype has only a few counts. The chain recombines TRBV5-6 with TRBJ2-7; D uncertain. This CDR3 spans 15 amino acids. V was cut by 3 bases and J by 2 bases, with 15 bases left in between. CDR1 and CDR2 from the germline V gene are SGHDT and YYEEEE. In DNA form, the CDR3 reads TGTGCCAGCAGCTCCCTTAAGACCCTTACCTACGAGCAGTACTTC. As protein: CASSSLKTLTYEQYF.

This clonotype was counted ten times or more. The chain joins TRBV4-3 to TRBJ2-7; D is possibly TRBD1 or TRBD2 (7 bases each). The CDR3 is 15 residues long. The V gene lost 4 bases and the J gene lost 2 bases, with 15 bases spanning the gap. Germline CDR1 reads LGHNA; CDR2 reads YSLEER. In DNA form, the CDR3 reads TGCGCCAGCAGCCTCCGGGCAGGGGGGGCCTACGAGCAGTACTTC. Encoded protein: CASSLRAGGAYEQYF.

This clonotype has ten or more counts. CDR3 DNA: TGTGCCAGCACCTGGGACAGGGGAATGAACACTGAAGCTTTCTTT. Protein: CASTWDRGMNTEAFF. The rearrangement links TRBV6-1 to TRBJ1-1; 10 bases line up with TRBD1. This CDR3 spans 15 amino acids. Germline CDR1 MNHNS, CDR2 SASEGT. V lost 7 bases and J lost 0; bases outside the gene matches: 5.

In its sample, this clonotype was seen many times. The V gene is TRBV5-1, the J gene TRBJ1-3, with a possible D match to TRBD1 (5 bases). Trimming left V 3 bases short and J 3 bases short, with 16 bases between. This CDR3 is 16 amino acids long. Germline V gene sequence: CDR1 SGHRS, CDR2 YFSETQ. The CDR3 coding sequence is TGCGCCAGCAGCTCGGGCCGGGACGTTGGTGGAAACACCATATATTTT. Amino acid sequence: CASSSGRDVGGNTIYF.

This clonotype was seen repeatedly, ten times or more. The rearrangement links TRBV9 to TRBJ1-2; 10 bases are a match to TRBD1. Germline loops: CDR1 SGDLS, CDR2 YYNGEE. CDR3 length: 17 amino acids. V lost 3 bases, J lost 4 bases, and 12 bases stayed unmatched. The CDR3 region has the DNA TGTGCCAGCAGCGAGGGGGGACAGGGGACTATGGCCTATGGCTACACCTTC. It is translated as CASSEGGQGTMAYGYTF.